Each of the 9 T cell receptor beta chains below was sequenced from the same sample in a study of cytomegalovirus exposure and HLA in healthy donors. This table comes from immunoSEQ multiplex PCR, and its TCRdb copy is limited to in-frame clones, with some not included. The sample has 82,000 or so clones, around 95% seen once. The material sequenced was PBMCs. The receptors shown here come from a woman between 18 and 29 years old in good health and CMV-seronegative.

The DNA for the CDR3 is TGTGCCAGCAGCCCACGCGACAGGGGCCGCCAAGAGACCCAGTACTTC. It yields the protein CASSPRDRGRQETQYF. The V and J genes are TRBV6-6 and TRBJ2-5; 8 bases line up with TRBD1. This CDR3 has 16 amino acids. The trim removed 6 bases at V and 1 base at J, leaving 10 bases unmatched. From germline, CDR1 is MNHNY and CDR2 SVGAGI (reference sequence).

The chain joins TRBV5-4 to TRBJ2-5; TRBD2 aligns across 10 bases. CDR1 is SGHNT, CDR2 YYREEE, per germline (reference sequence). The V gene end was trimmed by 4 bases and the J gene end by 9 bases; junction bases not matched to a gene: 12. The CDR3 is 15 amino acids. CDR3 in DNA: TGTGCCAGCAGCCCGCTAGCGGGGGCCACTGGAGCCCAGTACTTC. It is translated as CASSPLAGATGAQYF.

This chain joins TRBV5-1 and TRBJ1-1; D is possibly TRBD1 (5 bases). The CDR3 runs to 15 residues. Germline V gene data show CDR1 as SGHRS and CDR2 as YFSETQ. V gave up 0 bases and J gave up 1 base, with 10 bases separating them. CDR3 in DNA: TGCGCCAGCAGCTTGGCGGGGGGTGGGAACACTGAAGCTTTCTTT. Protein sequence: CASSLAGGGNTEAFF.

The chain has TRBV5-1 and TRBJ2-5, with 8 bases identical to TRBD2. With 3 bases clipped from V and 2 bases from J, the junction kept 6 bases outside the gene matches. CDR3 length: 15 amino acids. The germline gives CDR1 SGHRS, CDR2 YFSETQ. The CDR3 DNA reads TGCGCCAGCAGCTCTCAGGGCGGGGGGCAAGAGACCCAGTACTTC. Its protein product is CASSSQGGGQETQYF.

This clone was found a few times. The genes are TRBV2 and TRBJ1-1, with 7 bases lining up with TRBD1. CDR3 length: 15 residues. V dropped 9 bases and J dropped 0; count of bases not matched to a gene: 10. Germline CDR1 is SNHLY and CDR2 is FYNNEI. CDR3 DNA: TGTGCCAGATTTGACAGGGCGTTCATGAACACTGAAGCTTTCTTT. Residues: CARFDRAFMNTEAFF.

The chain links TRBV4-3 to TRBJ2-5, with 7 bases lining up with TRBD1. The junction had 14 bases not matched to a gene; V was cut back by 0 bases and J by 4 bases. Germline loops: CDR1 LGHNA, CDR2 YSLEER. This CDR3 contains 18 residues. CDR3 nucleotides: TGCGCCAGCAGCCAAGAATGGCGACCTAGGGGGCTCGGAGAGACCCAGTACTTC. Its protein product is CASSQEWRPRGLGETQYF.

The chain combines TRBV5-1 with TRBJ1-4; 8 bases match TRBD1. J was trimmed by 10 bases and V by 0 bases; bases with no gene match: 5. Germline CDR1 SGHRS, CDR2 YFSETQ. CDR3 length: 14 residues. CDR3 sequence: CASSLDRGSGKLFF. In DNA form, the CDR3 reads TGCGCCAGCAGCTTGGACAGGGGGAGTGGAAAACTGTTTTTT.

The chain combines TRBV7-9 with TRBJ1-3, with D perhaps matching TRBD1 (5 bases). The V gene's germline CDR1 is SEHNR and CDR2 FQNEAQ (reference sequence). The CDR3 is 14 residues long. Trimming cost V 5 bases and J 9 bases, with 17 bases left between them. The CDR3 sequence: CASSQEGGTATIYF. The CDR3 DNA reads TGTGCCAGCAGCCAAGAAGGCGGGACTGCCACCATATATTTT.

The chain is built from TRBV5-1 and TRBJ2-6; D perhaps matches TRBD2 (6 bases). The V gene lost 4 bases and the J gene lost 0 bases, with 11 bases spanning the gap. This CDR3 has 16 residues. The germline V gene encodes CDR1 SGHRS and CDR2 YFSETQ. The CDR3 sequence: CASSPGDSSGANVLTF. The CDR3 DNA is TGCGCCAGCAGCCCCGGGGACTCCTCTGGGGCCAACGTCCTGACTTTC.